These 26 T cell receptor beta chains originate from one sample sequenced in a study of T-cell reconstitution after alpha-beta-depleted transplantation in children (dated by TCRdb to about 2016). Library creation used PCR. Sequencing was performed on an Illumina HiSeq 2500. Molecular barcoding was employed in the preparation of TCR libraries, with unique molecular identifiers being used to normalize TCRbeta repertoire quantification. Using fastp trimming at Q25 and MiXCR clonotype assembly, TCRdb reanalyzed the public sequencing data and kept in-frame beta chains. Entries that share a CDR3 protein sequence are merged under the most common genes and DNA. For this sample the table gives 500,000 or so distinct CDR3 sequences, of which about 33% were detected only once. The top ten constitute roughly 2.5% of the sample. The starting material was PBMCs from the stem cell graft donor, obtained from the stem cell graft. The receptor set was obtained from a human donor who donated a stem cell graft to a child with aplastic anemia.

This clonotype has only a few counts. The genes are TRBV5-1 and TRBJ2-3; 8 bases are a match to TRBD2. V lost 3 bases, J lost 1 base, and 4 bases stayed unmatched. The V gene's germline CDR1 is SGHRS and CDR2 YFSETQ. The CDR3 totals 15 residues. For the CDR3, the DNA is TGCGCCAGCAGCTCCCAGACTAGCGGCACAGATACGCAGTATTTT. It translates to CASSSQTSGTDTQYF.

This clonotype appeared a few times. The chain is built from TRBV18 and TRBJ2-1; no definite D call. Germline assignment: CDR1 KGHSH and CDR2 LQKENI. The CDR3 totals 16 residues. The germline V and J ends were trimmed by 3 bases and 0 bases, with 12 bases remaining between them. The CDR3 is CASSPVQTPSYNEQFF. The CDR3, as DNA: TGTGCCAGCTCACCGGTACAGACCCCCTCCTACAATGAGCAGTTCTTC.

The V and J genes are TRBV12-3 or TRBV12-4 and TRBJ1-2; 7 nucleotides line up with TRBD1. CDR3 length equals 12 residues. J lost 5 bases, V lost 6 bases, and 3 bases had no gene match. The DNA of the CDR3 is TGTGCCAGCAGCGGACAGGAGTATGGCTACACCTTC. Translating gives CASSGQEYGYTF.

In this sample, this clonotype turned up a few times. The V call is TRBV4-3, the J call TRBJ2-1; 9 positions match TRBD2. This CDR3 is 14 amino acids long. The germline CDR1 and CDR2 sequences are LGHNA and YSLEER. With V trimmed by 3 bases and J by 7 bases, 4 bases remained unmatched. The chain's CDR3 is CASSHGLALNEQFF. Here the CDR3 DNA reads TGCGCCAGCAGCCACGGACTAGCGTTAAATGAGCAGTTCTTC.

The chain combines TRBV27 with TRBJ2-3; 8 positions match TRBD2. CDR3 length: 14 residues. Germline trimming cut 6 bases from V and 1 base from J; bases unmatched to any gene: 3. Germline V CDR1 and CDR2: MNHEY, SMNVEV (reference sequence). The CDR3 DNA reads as TGTGCCAGCAGGTTACTAGCGGGCACAGATACGCAGTATTTT. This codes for CASRLLAGTDTQYF.

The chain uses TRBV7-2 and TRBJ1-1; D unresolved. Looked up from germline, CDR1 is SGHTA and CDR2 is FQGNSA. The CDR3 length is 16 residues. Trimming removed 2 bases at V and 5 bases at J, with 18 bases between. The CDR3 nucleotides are TGTGCCAGCAGCTTACAACAGCCAAGTCATGGAACTGAAGCTTTCTTT. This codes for CASSLQQPSHGTEAFF.

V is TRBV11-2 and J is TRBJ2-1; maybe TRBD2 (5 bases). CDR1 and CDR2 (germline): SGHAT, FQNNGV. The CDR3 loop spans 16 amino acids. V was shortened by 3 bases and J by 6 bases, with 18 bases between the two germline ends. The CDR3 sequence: CASSLWALRRSNEQFF. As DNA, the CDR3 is TGTGCCAGCAGCTTGTGGGCACTAAGGAGGAGCAATGAGCAGTTCTTC.

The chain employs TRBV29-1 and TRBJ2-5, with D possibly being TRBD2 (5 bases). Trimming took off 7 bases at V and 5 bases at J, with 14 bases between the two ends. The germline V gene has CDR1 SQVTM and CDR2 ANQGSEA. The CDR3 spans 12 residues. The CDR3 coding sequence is TGCAGCGAGTACGGGCGAGGGGAGACCCAGTACTTC. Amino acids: CSEYGRGETQYF.

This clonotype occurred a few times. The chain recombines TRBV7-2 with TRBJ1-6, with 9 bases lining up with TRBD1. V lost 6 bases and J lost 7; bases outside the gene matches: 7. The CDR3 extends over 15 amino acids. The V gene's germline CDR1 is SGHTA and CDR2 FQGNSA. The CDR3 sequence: CASRGQGFRNSPLHF. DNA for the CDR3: TGTGCCAGCAGGGGACAGGGTTTTAGAAATTCACCCCTCCACTTT.

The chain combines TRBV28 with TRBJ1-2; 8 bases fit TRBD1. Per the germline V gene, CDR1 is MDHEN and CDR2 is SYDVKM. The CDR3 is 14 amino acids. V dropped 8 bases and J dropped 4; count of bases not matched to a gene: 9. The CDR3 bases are TGTGCCAGCGGGGGACAGGTTGTTGGCTATGGCTACACCTTC. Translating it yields CASGGQVVGYGYTF.

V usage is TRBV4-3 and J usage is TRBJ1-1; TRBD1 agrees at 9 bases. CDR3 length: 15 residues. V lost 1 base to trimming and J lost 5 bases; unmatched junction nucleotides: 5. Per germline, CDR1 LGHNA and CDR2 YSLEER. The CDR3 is CASSQVPGQGTEAFF. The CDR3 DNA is TGCGCCAGCAGCCAAGTACCGGGACAGGGTACTGAAGCTTTCTTT.

CDR3 coding DNA: TGTGCCACCGCTACCGAGGGAACGGAAAAACTGTTTTTT. As protein: CATATEGTEKLFF. The chain couples TRBV10-3 to TRBJ1-4; D ambiguous. Per the germline V gene, CDR1 is ENHRY and CDR2 is SYGVKD. The V end was cut by 10 bases, the J end by 8 bases, with 17 bases between. The CDR3 spans 13 residues.

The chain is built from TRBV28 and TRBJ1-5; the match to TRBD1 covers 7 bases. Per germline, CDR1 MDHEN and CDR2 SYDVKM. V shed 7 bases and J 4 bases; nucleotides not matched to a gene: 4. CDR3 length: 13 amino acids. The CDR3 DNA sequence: TGTGCCAGCATCGGACAGGTAAATCAGCCCCAGCATTTT. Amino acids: CASIGQVNQPQHF.

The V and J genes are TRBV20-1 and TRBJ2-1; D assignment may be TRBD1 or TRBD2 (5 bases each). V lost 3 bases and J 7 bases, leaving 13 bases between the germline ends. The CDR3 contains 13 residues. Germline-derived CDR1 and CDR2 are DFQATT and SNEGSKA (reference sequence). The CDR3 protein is CSARERGGNEQFF. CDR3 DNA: TGCAGTGCTAGGGAAAGGGGCGGGAATGAGCAGTTCTTC.

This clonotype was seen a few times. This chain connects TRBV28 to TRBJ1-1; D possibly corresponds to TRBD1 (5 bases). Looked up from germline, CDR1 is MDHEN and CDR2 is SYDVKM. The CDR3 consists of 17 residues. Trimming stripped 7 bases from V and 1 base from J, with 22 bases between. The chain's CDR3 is CASIQSPGQGENTEAFF. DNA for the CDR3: TGTGCCAGCATTCAATCCCCGGGGCAGGGCGAGAACACTGAAGCTTTCTTT. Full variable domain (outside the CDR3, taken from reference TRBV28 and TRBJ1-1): DVKVTQSSRYLVKRTGEKVFLECVQDMDHENMFWYRQDPGLGLRLIYFSYDVKMKEKGDIPEGYSVSREKKERFSLILESASTNQTSMYLCASIQSPGQGENTEAFFGQGTRLTVV.

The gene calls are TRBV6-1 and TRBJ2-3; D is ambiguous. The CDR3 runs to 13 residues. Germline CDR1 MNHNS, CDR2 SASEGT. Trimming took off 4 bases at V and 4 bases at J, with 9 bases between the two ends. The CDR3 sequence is CASSVELPDTQYF. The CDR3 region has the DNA TGTGCCAGCAGTGTGGAGCTTCCAGATACGCAGTATTTT.

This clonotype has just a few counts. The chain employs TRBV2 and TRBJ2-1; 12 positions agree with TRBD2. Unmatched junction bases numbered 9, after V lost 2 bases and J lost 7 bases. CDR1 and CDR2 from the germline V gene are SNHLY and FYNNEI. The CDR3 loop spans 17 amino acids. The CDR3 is CASSENRLAGVPNEQFF. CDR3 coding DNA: TGTGCCAGCAGTGAAAACCGACTAGCGGGAGTTCCTAATGAGCAGTTCTTC.

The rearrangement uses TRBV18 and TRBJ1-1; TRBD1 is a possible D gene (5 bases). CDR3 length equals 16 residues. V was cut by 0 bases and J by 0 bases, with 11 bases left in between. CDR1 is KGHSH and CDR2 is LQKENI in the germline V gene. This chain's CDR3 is CASSPPAGKMNTEAFF. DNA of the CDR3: TGTGCCAGCTCACCACCGGCAGGGAAAATGAACACTGAAGCTTTCTTT.

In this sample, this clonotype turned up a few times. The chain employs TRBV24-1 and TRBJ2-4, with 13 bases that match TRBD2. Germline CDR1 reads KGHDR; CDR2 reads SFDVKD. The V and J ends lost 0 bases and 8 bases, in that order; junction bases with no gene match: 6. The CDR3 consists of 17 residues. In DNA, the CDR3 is TGTGCCACCAGTGATTTGGAGACTAGCGGGAGGAGAGACATTCAGTACTTC. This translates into CATSDLETSGRRDIQYF.

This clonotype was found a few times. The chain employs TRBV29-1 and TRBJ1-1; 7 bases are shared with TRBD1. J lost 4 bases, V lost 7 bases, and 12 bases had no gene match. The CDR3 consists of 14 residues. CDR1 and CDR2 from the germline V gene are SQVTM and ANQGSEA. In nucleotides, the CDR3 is TGCAGCGCCGGCGCAGGGGGTTCAGGCACTGAAGCTTTCTTT. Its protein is CSAGAGGSGTEAFF.

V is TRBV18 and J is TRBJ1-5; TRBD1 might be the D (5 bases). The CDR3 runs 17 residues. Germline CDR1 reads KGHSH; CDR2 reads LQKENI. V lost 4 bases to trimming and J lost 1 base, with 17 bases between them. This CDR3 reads CASSLREGIRSNQPQHF. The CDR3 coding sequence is TGTGCCAGCTCACTCAGGGAGGGCATCAGAAGCAATCAGCCCCAGCATTTT.

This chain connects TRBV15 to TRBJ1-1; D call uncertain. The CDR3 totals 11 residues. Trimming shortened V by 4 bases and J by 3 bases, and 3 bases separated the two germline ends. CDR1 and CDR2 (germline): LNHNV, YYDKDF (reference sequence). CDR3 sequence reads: CATSTHTEAFF. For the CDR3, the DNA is TGTGCCACCAGCACACACACTGAAGCTTTCTTT.

As DNA, the CDR3 is TGTGCCAGCTCTCTATTTGTAGCGGGACAGGAGACCCAGTACTTC. Its protein product is CASSLFVAGQETQYF. The chain links TRBV6-8 to TRBJ2-5; tentatively, D is TRBD2 (8 bases). The germline gives CDR1 MNHGY, CDR2 SAAAGT. Trimming shortened V by 8 bases and J by 5 bases, and 21 bases separated the two germline ends. The CDR3 has 15 residues.

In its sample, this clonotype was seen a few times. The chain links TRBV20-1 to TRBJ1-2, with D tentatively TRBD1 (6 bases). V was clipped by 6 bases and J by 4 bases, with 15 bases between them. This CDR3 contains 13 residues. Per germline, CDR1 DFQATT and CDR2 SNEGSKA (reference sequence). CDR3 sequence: CSARTVFVYGYTF. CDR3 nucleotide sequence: TGCAGTGCAAGGACAGTTTTCGTCTATGGCTACACCTTC.

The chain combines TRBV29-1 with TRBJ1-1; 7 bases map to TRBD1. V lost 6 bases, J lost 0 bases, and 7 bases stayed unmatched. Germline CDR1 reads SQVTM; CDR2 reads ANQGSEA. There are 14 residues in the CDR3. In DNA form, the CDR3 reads TGCAGCGTCCAAACCAGGGGGGTGAACACTGAAGCTTTCTTT. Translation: CSVQTRGVNTEAFF. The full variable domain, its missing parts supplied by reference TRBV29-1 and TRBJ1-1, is SAVISQKPSRDICQRGTSLTIQCQVDSQVTMMFWYRQQPGQSLTLIATANQGSEATYESGFVIDKFPISRPNLTFSTLTVSNMSPEDSSIYLCSVQTRGVNTEAFFGQGTRLTVV.

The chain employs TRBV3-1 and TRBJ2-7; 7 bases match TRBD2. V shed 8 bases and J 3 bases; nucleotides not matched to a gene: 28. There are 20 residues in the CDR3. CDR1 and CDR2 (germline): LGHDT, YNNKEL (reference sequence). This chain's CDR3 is CASSQGFSGNPFSPLYEQYV. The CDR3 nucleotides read TGTGCCAGCTCCCAAGGGTTCAGCGGGAACCCCTTTAGCCCCCTCTACGAGCAGTACGTC.